This entry describes one T cell receptor beta chain. Its antigen specificity is not known. Base qualities are missing; no much larger clone stands one base away. The donors were healthy, HIV-negative adults with no recently reported acute infections or vaccinations. Every donor was a Caucasian adult living in Nashville, Tennessee, USA. For unsorted samples, tens of millions of PBMCs were counted, and genomic DNA was extracted using the QIAamp DNA Blood Mini kit. Blood was collected by leukapheresis, and PBMCs were isolated by Ficoll-Histopaque density gradient centrifugation and then cryopreserved in liquid nitrogen vapor phase. The data were obtained in a study of shared clonotypes between healthy human individuals (dated by TCRdb to about 2020). For context, the study as a whole: The cohort included three men and two women between 18 and 49 years of age. To estimate repertoire size and how much clonotype sharing occurs between individuals, the study deeply sequenced the blood TCR repertoires of five healthy adults. Libraries were prepared and TCR repertoires were sequenced by different laboratories using diverse techniques, in order to increase sequencing depth and limit assay-specific biases. Per donor, leukapheresis produced somewhere between about 0.9 and 10 billion PBMCs.

V lost 7 bases and J lost 0 bases; the stretch between them is 15 bases long. Looking up the germline V gene yields CDR1 KGHSH and CDR2 LQKENI. The CDR3 runs 15 amino acids, cysteine and phenylalanine included. Kept here is only the CDR3 DNA, which spans 45 bases and is read in frame from base 1. Paper-wide results and their limitations: Pairwise subsampling indicated that sequencing depth was expected to affect the degree of clonotype sharing among donors. The small number of donors limited the genetic and exposure-history diversity represented. Only blood was sampled, and tissue TCR repertoires likely differ from those in blood.

TCR CDR3 regions were amplified from genomic DNA by multiplex PCR using the deep immunoSEQ assay. Extracted genomic DNA from each cell subset was distributed evenly across all wells of several immunoSEQ 96-well plates, and each plate was treated as a replicate. For unsorted PBMC, about 270 ng of genomic DNA, equivalent to roughly 30,000 T cell genomes, went into each replicate PCR. Unsorted PBMC genomic DNA was sequenced across ten immunoSEQ deep assay plates. The purified libraries were quantified using a Qubit 3.0 fluorometer, sized with a Bioanalyzer 2100, and then quantified again using the KAPA Library Quantification kit. Every immunoSEQ 96-well plate was sequenced on a separate single-read 150-cycle Illumina NextSeq 550 flow cell. The study's processing was this. The immunoSEQ output contained only junctional sequences without quality scores, so filtering could not match that applied to full-length reads. To assign V/J genes and CDR3, sequences were annotated using PyIR, a Python wrapper for IgBLAST v1.9, with IMGT germline references. Reads were filtered out if the reads had weak V/J assignments (E-value above 1e-6), no CDR3, stop codons, out-of-frame junctions, or ambiguous translated residues. V3J clonotypes were defined by identical inferred V gene, J gene, and CDR3 amino acid sequence. The percentage overlap between two repertoires was calculated by dividing the number of shared unique clonotypes by the size of the smaller repertoire. RTK rarefaction, the Chao1 estimator, and Recon v2.1 estimates of unobserved clonotypes were used to assess repertoire richness. The immuneACCESS repertoire file appears here via TCRdb, limited to in-frame rearrangements. These files lack a portion of the clones; in checked studies, under half of the deficit traces to unresolved V genes, and the cause of the others is not known. V and J calls and clone size are as listed in that table; D and trimming were resolved from the DNA. The sample includes 400,000 to 600,000 clones, with almost 80% observed a single time. The top ten hold around 12% of the sample.

The sample comprised PBMCs. This receptor was identified in a woman between 40 and 55 years old in good health. Some clones in this sample may be carry-over from other donors' samples. This chain joins TRBV18 to TRBJ1-1; the D gene is not confidently resolved. The CDR3 protein is CASCHTAPMNTEAFF. In nucleotides, the sequence is TGTGCCAGCTGTCACACAGCACCCATGAACACTGAAGCTTTCTTT.